The rows below give T cell receptor beta chains drawn from one sample of a study of OX40 agonist ivuxolimab in advanced cancers. Sequenced by immunoSEQ multiplex PCR; TCRdb stores in-frame clones only, minus some. The table shows about 70,000 clones, with approximately 94% occurring only once. This material consisted of CD4+ or CD8+ T cells sorted from blood, taken in a trial of the OX40 agonist ivuxolimab. Every receptor here comes from an adult with an advanced solid tumor such as melanoma, head and neck, liver or kidney cancer. The CDR3 runs from the conserved cysteine through the conserved F or W. D genes are given only for firm matches. A clone size is listed for some rows: how often the clone was seen (once, few, many), or a class if it is expanded.

j_call d_call v_call clone_size cdr3_aa cdr3_nt
TRBJ2-3 . TRBV19 . CARPMTTGRITDTQYF TGTGCCAGGCCAATGACTACCGGGCGAATCACAGATACGCAGTATTTT
TRBJ2-4 TRBD2 TRBV5-8 . CASSWRELAKNIQYF TGTGCCAGCAGCTGGCGGGAGTTGGCCAAAAACATTCAGTACTTC
TRBJ2-1 TRBD1 TRBV9 . CASSVGTGGLVEQFF TGTGCCAGCAGCGTAGGGACAGGGGGGTTGGTTGAGCAGTTCTTC
TRBJ1-4 . TRBV5-8 . CASSRPYVGNEKLFF TGTGCCAGCAGCCGTCCCTATGTGGGTAATGAAAAACTGTTTTTT
TRBJ2-1 TRBD1 TRBV7-7 . CASSPSQGAYEQFF TGTGCTAGCAGCCCGTCGCAGGGGGCGTATGAGCAGTTCTTC
TRBJ2-1 . TRBV20-1 once CSATGYNEQFF TGCAGTGCTACAGGATACAATGAGCAGTTCTTC
TRBJ1-4 TRBD1 TRBV9 . CASSAYDRGFSEKLFF TGTGCCAGCAGCGCTTACGACAGGGGGTTTAGTGAAAAACTGTTTTTT
TRBJ2-7 . TRBV18 . CASSPRASVDEQYF TGTGCCAGCTCACCACGAGCTAGCGTCGACGAGCAGTACTTC
TRBJ2-1 TRBD1 TRBV28 . CASSFNRGAYNEQFF TGTGCCAGCAGTTTCAACAGGGGCGCCTACAATGAGCAGTTCTTC
TRBJ2-3 TRBD1 TRBV7-9 . CASSLGQGATDTQYF TGTGCCAGCAGCTTGGGACAGGGGGCAACAGATACGCAGTATTTT
TRBJ1-4 . TRBV20-1 . CSAGRSEKLFF TGCAGTGCCGGCCGCAGCGAAAAACTGTTTTTT
TRBJ2-7 . TRBV28 . CASIPSAGSAYEQYF TGTGCCAGCATCCCGTCAGCTGGGAGTGCCTACGAGCAGTACTTC
TRBJ2-2 . TRBV18 . CASSPQYSLGPGELFF TGTGCCAGCTCACCACAATACAGTCTGGGGCCCGGGGAGCTGTTTTTT
TRBJ2-2 TRBD1 TRBV5-1 . CASSSAPQGAGNTGELFF TGCGCCAGCAGCTCGGCTCCCCAGGGGGCGGGTAACACCGGGGAGCTGTTTTTT
TRBJ2-6 . TRBV7-2 . CASSLNSGANVLTF TGTGCCAGCAGCTTAAACTCTGGGGCCAACGTCCTGACTTTC
TRBJ2-3 TRBD1 TRBV27 . CASSKGQGASTDTQYF TGTGCCAGCAGTAAGGGACAGGGGGCCAGCACAGATACGCAGTATTTT
TRBJ2-3 TRBD2 TRBV27 once CASGFSGRGRADTQYF TGTGCCAGCGGGTTTAGCGGGAGGGGTAGGGCAGATACGCAGTATTTT
TRBJ2-3 . TRBV25-1 . CARSGDVRTDTQYF TGTGCCAGGAGTGGGGACGTACGCACAGATACGCAGTATTTT
TRBJ1-5 . TRBV15 . CATSRDQGVQPQHF TGTGCCACCAGCAGAGATCAAGGGGTTCAGCCCCAGCATTTT
TRBJ1-2 . TRBV4-2 . CASSQDPGAWGGYTF TGTGCCAGCAGCCAAGATCCGGGGGCCTGGGGTGGCTACACCTTC
TRBJ2-1 . TRBV4-2 . CASSQERTTPEQFF TGTGCCAGCAGCCAAGAGCGGACTACTCCTGAGCAGTTCTTC
TRBJ2-2 TRBD2 TRBV18 . CASSPRALAGAAGELFF TGTGCCAGCTCACCACGTGCGCTAGCGGGAGCGGCCGGGGAGCTGTTTTTT
TRBJ2-6 TRBD1 TRBV7-9 . CASSLGTGGHSGANVLTF TGTGCCAGCAGCTTGGGGACAGGGGGCCATTCTGGGGCCAACGTCCTGACTTTC
TRBJ1-6 TRBD1 TRBV28 once CASSWGQGVYSPLHF TGTGCCAGCAGTTGGGGACAGGGGGTTTATTCACCCCTCCACTTT
TRBJ2-1 TRBD2 TRBV28 . CASSSTSGPSYNEQFF TGTGCCAGCAGTTCTACTAGCGGGCCCTCCTACAATGAGCAGTTCTTC
TRBJ2-5 . TRBV5-1 . CASSFDGEAETQYF TGCGCCAGCAGCTTCGACGGTGAGGCGGAGACCCAGTACTTC
TRBJ1-1 . TRBV21-1 . CASSKSTDFNTEAFF TGTGCCAGCAGCAAATCGACAGACTTTAACACTGAAGCTTTCTTT
TRBJ1-5 TRBD1 TRBV10-1 once CASSAGQGVQPQHF TGCGCCAGCAGCGCGGGACAGGGGGTCCAGCCCCAGCATTTT
TRBJ1-1 . TRBV10-1 . CASSDTIPILNTEAFF TGCGCCAGCAGTGATACGATCCCTATACTGAACACTGAAGCTTTCTTT
TRBJ2-3 TRBD1 TRBV27 . CASSRDRVTTDTQYF TGTGCCAGCAGTCGGGACAGGGTGACCACAGATACGCAGTATTTT
TRBJ1-2 . TRBV29-1 . CSVGGSIPYGYTF TGCAGCGTTGGTGGCTCGATCCCGTATGGCTACACCTTC
TRBJ1-1 TRBD1 TRBV7-3 . CASSQDRGSTEAFF TGTGCCAGCAGCCAAGACAGGGGATCGACTGAAGCTTTCTTT
TRBJ2-5 . TRBV11-2 . CASSLDPGDPQYF TGTGCCAGCAGCCTGGACCCCGGAGATCCCCAGTACTTC
TRBJ1-2 TRBD1 TRBV4-2 . CASSPREGARGYTF TGTGCCAGCAGCCCTCGGGAGGGGGCGCGAGGCTACACCTTC
TRBJ2-5 . TRBV19 . CASSRGHPQETQYF TGTGCCAGTAGTAGGGGACACCCTCAAGAGACCCAGTACTTC
TRBJ2-2 . TRBV10-1 . CASSAGTLNTGELFF TGCGCCAGCAGCGCCGGGACACTTAACACCGGGGAGCTGTTTTTT
TRBJ2-7 . TRBV5-1 . CASSLAFSGVHEQYF TGCGCCAGCAGCTTGGCCTTTTCGGGAGTCCACGAGCAGTACTTC
TRBJ2-2 TRBD2 TRBV5-1 . CASSYPRPLGTSGKTGELFF TGCGCCAGCAGCTACCCTCGGCCATTAGGGACTAGCGGGAAGACCGGGGAGCTGTTTTTT
TRBJ2-5 TRBD1 TRBV7-9 . CASSLGDRTGPQETQYF TGTGCCAGCAGCTTAGGGGACAGGACTGGCCCCCAAGAGACCCAGTACTTC
TRBJ2-7 . TRBV29-1 . CSVASAPAEQYF TGCAGCGTGGCTTCGGCCCCGGCGGAGCAGTACTTC
TRBJ2-3 TRBD2 TRBV5-1 . CASSSSSGTLTDTQYF TGCGCCAGCAGTTCCTCTAGCGGGACCCTCACAGATACGCAGTATTTT
TRBJ1-4 . TRBV30 once CAWSVAGDRKEKLFF TGTGCCTGGAGTGTAGCTGGGGATCGTAAGGAAAAACTGTTTTTT
TRBJ2-7 . TRBV2 . CASQQDLDEQYF TGTGCCAGCCAGCAAGACCTGGACGAGCAGTACTTC
TRBJ2-7 . TRBV9 . CASSPRTESYEQYF TGTGCCAGCAGCCCCCGGACAGAATCCTACGAGCAGTACTTC
TRBJ2-5 TRBD2 TRBV7-3 . CASSLRAGGSQETQYF TGTGCCAGCAGCTTAAGGGCGGGAGGGAGTCAAGAGACCCAGTACTTC
TRBJ2-1 TRBD2 TRBV27 once CASSLIGGRASYEQFF TGTGCCAGCAGTTTAATCGGGGGGAGGGCCTCGTATGAGCAGTTCTTC
TRBJ2-2 . TRBV28 . CASRQENTGELFF TGTGCCAGTAGACAGGAAAACACCGGGGAGCTGTTTTTT
TRBJ1-5 . TRBV19 . CASSIARASNQPQHF TGTGCCAGTAGTATAGCGCGGGCCTCTAATCAGCCCCAGCATTTT